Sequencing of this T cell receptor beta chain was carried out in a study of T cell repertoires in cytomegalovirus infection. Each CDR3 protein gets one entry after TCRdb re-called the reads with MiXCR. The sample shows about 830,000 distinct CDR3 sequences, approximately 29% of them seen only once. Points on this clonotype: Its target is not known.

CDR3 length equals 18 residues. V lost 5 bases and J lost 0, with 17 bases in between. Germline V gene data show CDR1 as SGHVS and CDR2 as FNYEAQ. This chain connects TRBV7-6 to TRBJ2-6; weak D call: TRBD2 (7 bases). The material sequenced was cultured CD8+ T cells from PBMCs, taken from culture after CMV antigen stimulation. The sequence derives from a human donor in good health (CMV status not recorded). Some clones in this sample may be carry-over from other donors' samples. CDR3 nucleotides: TGTGCCAGCAGCGAAAGGGGGGGAAGTAGCTCTGGGGCCAACGTCCTGACTTTC. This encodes CASSERGGSSSGANVLTF.